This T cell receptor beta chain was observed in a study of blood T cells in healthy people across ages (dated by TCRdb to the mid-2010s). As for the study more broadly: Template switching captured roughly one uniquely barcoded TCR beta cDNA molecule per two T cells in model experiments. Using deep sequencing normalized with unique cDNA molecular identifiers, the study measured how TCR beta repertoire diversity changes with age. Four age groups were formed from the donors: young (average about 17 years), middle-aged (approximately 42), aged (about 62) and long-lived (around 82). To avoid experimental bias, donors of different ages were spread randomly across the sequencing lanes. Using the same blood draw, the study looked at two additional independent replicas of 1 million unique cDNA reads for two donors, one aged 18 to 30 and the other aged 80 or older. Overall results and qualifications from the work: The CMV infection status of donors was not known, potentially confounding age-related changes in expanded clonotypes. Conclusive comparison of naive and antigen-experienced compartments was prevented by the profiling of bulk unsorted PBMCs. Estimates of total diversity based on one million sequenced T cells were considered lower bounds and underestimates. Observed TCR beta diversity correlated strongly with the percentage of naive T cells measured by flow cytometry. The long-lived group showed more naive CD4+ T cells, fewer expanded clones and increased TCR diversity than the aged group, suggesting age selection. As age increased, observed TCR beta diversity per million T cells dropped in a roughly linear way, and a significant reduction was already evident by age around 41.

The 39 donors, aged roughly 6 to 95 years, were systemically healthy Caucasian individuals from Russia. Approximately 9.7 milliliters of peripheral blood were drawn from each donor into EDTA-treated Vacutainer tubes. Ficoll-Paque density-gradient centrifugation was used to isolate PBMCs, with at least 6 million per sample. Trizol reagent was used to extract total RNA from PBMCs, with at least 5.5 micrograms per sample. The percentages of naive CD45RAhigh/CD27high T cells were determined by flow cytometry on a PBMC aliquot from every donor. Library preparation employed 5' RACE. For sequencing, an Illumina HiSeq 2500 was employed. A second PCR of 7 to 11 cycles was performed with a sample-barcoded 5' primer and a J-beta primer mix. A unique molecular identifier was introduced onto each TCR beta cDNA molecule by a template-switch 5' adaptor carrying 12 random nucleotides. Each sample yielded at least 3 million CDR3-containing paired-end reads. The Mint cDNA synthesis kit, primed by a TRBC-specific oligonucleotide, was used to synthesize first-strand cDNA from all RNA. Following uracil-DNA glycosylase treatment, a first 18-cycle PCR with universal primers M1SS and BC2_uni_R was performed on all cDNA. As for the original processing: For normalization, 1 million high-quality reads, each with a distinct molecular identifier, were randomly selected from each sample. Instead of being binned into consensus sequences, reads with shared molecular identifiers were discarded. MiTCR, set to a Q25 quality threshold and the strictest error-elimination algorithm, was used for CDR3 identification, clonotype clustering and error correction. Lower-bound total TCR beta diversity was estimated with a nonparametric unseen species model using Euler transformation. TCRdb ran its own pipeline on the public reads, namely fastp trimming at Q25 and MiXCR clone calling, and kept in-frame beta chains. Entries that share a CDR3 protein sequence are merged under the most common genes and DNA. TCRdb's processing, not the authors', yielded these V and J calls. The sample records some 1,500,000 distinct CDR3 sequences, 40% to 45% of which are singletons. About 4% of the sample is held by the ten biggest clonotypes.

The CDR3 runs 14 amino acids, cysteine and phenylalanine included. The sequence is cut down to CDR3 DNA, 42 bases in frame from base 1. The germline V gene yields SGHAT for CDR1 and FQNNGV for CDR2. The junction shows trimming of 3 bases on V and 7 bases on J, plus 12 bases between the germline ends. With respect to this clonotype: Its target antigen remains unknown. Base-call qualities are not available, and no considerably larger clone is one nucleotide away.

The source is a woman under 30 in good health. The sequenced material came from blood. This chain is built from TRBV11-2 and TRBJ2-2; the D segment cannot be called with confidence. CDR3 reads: CASSFGSAVGELFF. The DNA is TGTGCCAGCAGCTTCGGATCGGCTGTCGGGGAGCTGTTTTTT.